This T cell receptor beta chain was sequenced during a study of beta chain features in type 1 diabetes. Turning to the study itself: Cells sorted and examined across all samples totaled 85 million to 130 million.

In total, each donor contributed a single heparinised blood draw that averaged around 0.12 L. The authors sorted CD4+ naive, central memory, regulatory and stem cell-like memory cells via CD45RO/CCR7/CD25/CD127/CD95/CD27. Since all of the isolated RNA was reverse transcribed, expressed TCRB transcripts were what got sequenced. Some clones are missing from TCRdb's copy, which holds only in-frame ones; the method was immunoSEQ multiplex PCR. The table records fewer than 450,000 clones, approximately 15% of them present only once. Study conclusions and caveats: Patients' naive, central memory and regulatory TCRB repertoires appeared more alike than those of healthy donors. In all four CD4+ subsets, TCRB CDR3 length was significantly, moderately reduced in type 1 diabetes.

As for this clone: The antigen is not known.

This CDR3 region has 15 residues. Trimming took 4 bases from V and 6 from J; bases not matched to a gene: 9. Germline lookup yields CDR1 SGHTA and CDR2 FQGTGA. What was sequenced was naive CD4+ T cells from blood. The receptor's source is a woman in her late teens or twenties with type 1 diabetes. The rearrangement links TRBV7-3 to TRBJ2-1; 7 nucleotides align to TRBD2. CDR3 region: CASSSLAGAFNEQFF. CDR3 DNA: TGTGCCAGCAGCTCCTTGGCGGGAGCCTTCAATGAGCAGTTCTTC.